This record covers a single T cell receptor beta chain. No antigen is known for it. It was with 60 Vbeta and 13 Jbeta primers that the PCR ran. The assay was immunoSEQ multiplex PCR, and TCRdb's table has in-frame clones only and misses some. The sample has 100,000 to 150,000 clones; 70% to 90% are singletons. This specimen comes from a study of cytomegalovirus exposure and HLA in healthy donors. Notes on the study in general: The study designated 150 to 200 TCR beta chains cytomegalovirus-associated. Later work associated roughly 17,000 TCR beta sequences with HLA alleles at 0.05 false discovery rate. A prior analysis recorded that most TCR beta V segments were productive about 90% or about 30% of the time. Presence/absence analyses took donor sequencing depth as roughly uniform.

Germline CDR1 and CDR2: PRHDT and FYEKMQ (reference sequence). The length of the CDR3 is 16 residues. V shed 1 base and J shed 3 bases, with 16 bases lying between them. Material: PBMCs. The receptor's source is a man in his late teens or twenties in good health and CMV-seropositive. The V gene is TRBV13, the J gene TRBJ2-7; D is perhaps TRBD1 (5 bases). The CDR3, as DNA: TGTGCCAGCAGCTTAGTGGGCACAGGTAACTACTACGAGCAGTACTTC. Its protein product is CASSLVGTGNYYEQYF.